This T cell receptor (beta chain) was obtained from a study of OX40 agonist ivuxolimab in advanced cancers. Context from the whole study: The costimulatory receptor OX40 (CD134) was targeted by ivuxolimab, a fully human IgG2 agonistic monoclonal antibody. Intravenous ivuxolimab was administered to patients every 2 weeks at six dose levels: 0.01, 0.1, 0.3, 1.5, 3 and 10 mg/kg. Of the 50 or so patients in dose escalation, about 20 had hepatocellular carcinoma, some 15 had melanoma, 9 had renal cell carcinoma and 9 had head and neck cancer. A male proportion of nearly 85% and a mean age of 60 years, ranging from about 20 to 79, were recorded for the dose-escalation cohort. Prior anti-PD-1, anti-PD-L1 or anti-CTLA-4 therapy was permitted, and checkpoint inhibitors had been received by about 36% of dose-escalation patients. Partial responses occurred in three dose-escalation patients: two with cutaneous melanoma and one with hepatocellular carcinoma. The point of sequencing TCRbeta in the periphery was to test whether ivuxolimab changed TCR sequence diversity and drove clonal T-cell expansion. The paper covers the monotherapy dose-escalation part of the phase I ivuxolimab trial, which included N = 52 patients.

For sequencing of the TCRbeta CDR3 region, genomic DNA was extracted from the sorted cells. The immunoSEQ Assay was used to sequence the TCRbeta CDR3 regions. Drawn from immuneACCESS, this table holds only the in-frame rearrangements with V and J called that TCRdb kept. Clones are partly lost; checked studies trace under half to an unresolved V gene and leave the rest unexplained. In all, the sample holds just under 65,000 clones, and 91% of those were seen once. The top ten clonotypes cover about 4.8% of the sample. As concerns this clone: Its antigen specificity is not known. It has no much larger one-base neighbor in the sample; base qualities were not kept.

Trimming at the junction amounts to 6 bases on V and 0 bases on J, and the germline ends lie 9 bases apart. Sequences SNHLY (CDR1) and FYNNEI (CDR2) are obtained from the germline V gene. The CDR3 goes from the cysteine to the phenylalanine over 13 residues. Here the CDR3 DNA is all that survives: 39 bases in frame from base 1. Patients with a history of autoimmune disease or receiving systemic immunosuppression were excluded from the trial. Peripheral blood for TCR sequencing was collected from all dose cohorts at baseline, on cycle 4 day 1, and on cycle 7 day 1. Samples came from an open-label, multicenter, first-in-human phase I dose-escalation trial of ivuxolimab. The trial enrolled adults with locally advanced or metastatic head and neck squamous cell, hepatocellular, melanoma or renal cell carcinoma. Before TCR sequencing, CD4+ T cells and CD8+ T cells from peripheral blood were sorted into separate populations.

On the study overall, not on this receptor specifically: At doses from 0.1 to 3.0 mg/kg, clonal expansion was seen in both CD4+ and CD8+ blood T cells between baseline and week 6. After ivuxolimab, expanded clones were on average more numerous among CD8+ T cells than among CD4+ T cells. Which antigens the clonally expanded peripheral T cells were specific for was not determined. In the 0.1-3.0 mg/kg groups, partial responders were among the patients with the lowest normalized peripheral clonal expansion, particularly in CD8+ T cells. Low levels of normalized T-cell clonal expansion were also shown by some nonresponding patients.

The source is an adult with an advanced solid tumor such as melanoma, head and neck, liver or kidney cancer. The sequencing here drew on CD4+ or CD8+ T cells sorted from blood, taken in a trial of the OX40 agonist ivuxolimab. The sequence links TRBV2 to TRBJ2-7; a tentative D call is TRBD1 (5 bases match). Read as DNA, the sequence is TGTGCCAGCAGGCAGGGATCCTCCTACGAGCAGTACTTC. Translation gives CASRQGSSYEQYF.